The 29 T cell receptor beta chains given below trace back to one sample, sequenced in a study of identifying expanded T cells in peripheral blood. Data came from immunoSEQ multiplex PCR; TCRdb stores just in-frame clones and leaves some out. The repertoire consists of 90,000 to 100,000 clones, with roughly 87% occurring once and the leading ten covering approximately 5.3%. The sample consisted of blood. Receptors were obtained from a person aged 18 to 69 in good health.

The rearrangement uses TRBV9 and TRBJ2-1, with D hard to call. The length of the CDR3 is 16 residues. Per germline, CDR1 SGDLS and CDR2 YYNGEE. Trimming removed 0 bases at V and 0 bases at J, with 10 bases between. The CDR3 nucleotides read TGTGCCAGCAGCGTAGTCGGTGGGCCCTCCTACAATGAGCAGTTCTTC. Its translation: CASSVVGGPSYNEQFF.

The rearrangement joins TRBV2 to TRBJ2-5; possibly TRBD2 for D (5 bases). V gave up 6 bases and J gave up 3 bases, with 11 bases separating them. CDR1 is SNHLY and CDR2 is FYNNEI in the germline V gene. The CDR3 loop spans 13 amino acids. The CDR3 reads CASREEVKETQYF. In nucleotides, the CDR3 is TGTGCCAGCAGAGAGGAGGTAAAAGAGACCCAGTACTTC.

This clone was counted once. The CDR3 region has the DNA TGTGCCAGCAGCCAAGTGTCCTATGAAGCTTTCTTT. This encodes CASSQVSYEAFF. The chain is built from TRBV14 and TRBJ1-1; D gene uncertain. Germline V gene lookup returns CDR1 SGHDN and CDR2 FVKESK. The CDR3 loop spans 12 amino acids. With 1 base removed from V and 7 bases from J, the gap between germline ends came to 7 bases.

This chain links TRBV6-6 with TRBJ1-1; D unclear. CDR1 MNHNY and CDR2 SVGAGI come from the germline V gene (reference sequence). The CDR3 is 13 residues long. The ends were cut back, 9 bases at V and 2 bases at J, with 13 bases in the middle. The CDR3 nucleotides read TGTGCCAGTGGAGACGAAGATAACACTGAAGCTTTCTTT. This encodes CASGDEDNTEAFF.

The chain's CDR3 is CASSETGGANVLTF. DNA for the CDR3: TGTGCCAGTAGTGAAACTGGGGGGGCCAACGTCCTGACTTTC. V is TRBV19 and J is TRBJ2-6; D is ambiguous. Trimming left V 5 bases short and J 4 bases short, with 9 bases between. This CDR3 is built from 14 residues. Germline-derived CDR1 and CDR2 are LNHDA and SQIVND (reference sequence).

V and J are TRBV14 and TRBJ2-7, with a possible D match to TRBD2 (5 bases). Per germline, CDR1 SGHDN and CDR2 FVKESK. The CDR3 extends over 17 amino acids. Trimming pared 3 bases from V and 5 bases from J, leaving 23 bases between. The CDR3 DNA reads TGTGCCAGCAGCCAGCCAGGATGGACTGGTTCAGACGACGAGCAGTACTTC. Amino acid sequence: CASSQPGWTGSDDEQYF.

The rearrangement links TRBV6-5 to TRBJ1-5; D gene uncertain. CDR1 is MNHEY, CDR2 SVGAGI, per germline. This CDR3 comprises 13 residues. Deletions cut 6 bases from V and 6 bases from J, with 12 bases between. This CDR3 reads CASRYSEAQPQHF. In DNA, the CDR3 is TGTGCCAGCAGGTACAGTGAAGCTCAGCCCCAGCATTTT.

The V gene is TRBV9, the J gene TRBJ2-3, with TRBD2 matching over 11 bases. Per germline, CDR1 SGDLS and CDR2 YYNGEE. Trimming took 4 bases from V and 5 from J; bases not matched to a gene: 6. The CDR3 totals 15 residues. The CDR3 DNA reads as TGTGCCAGCAGCCTGGCCGGGACTAGCGGAGATACGCAGTATTTT. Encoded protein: CASSLAGTSGDTQYF.

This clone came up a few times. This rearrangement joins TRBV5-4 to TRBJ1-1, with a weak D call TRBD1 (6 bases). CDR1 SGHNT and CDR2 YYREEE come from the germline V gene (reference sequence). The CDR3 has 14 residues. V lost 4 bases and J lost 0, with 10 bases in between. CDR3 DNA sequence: TGTGCCAGCAGCCCCGGGACACTGAACACTGAAGCTTTCTTT. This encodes CASSPGTLNTEAFF.

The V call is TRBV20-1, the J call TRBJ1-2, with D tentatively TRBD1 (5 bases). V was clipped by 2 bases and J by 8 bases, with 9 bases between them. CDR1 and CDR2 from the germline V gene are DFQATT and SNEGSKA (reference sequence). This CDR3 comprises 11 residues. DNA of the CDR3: TGCAGTGCTAGATGGGGGGAAGGCTACACCTTC. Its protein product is CSARWGEGYTF.

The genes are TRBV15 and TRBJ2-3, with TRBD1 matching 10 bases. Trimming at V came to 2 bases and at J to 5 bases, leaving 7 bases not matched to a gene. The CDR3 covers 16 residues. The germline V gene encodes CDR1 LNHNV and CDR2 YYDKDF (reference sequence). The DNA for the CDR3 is TGTGCCACCAGCAGACGGACAGGGGGTTTTATAGATACGCAGTATTTT. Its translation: CATSRRTGGFIDTQYF.

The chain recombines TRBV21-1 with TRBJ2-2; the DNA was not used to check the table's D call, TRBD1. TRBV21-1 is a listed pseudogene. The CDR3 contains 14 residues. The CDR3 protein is CASSRDRVGGELFF. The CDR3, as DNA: TGTGCCAGCAGCCGAGACAGGGTAGGCGGGGAGCTGTTTTTT.

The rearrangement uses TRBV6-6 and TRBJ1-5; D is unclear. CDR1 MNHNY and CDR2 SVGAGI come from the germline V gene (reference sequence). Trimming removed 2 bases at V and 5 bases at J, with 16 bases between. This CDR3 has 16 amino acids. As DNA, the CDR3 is TGTGCCAGCAGTTACCAGACCCCGCGAGACGATCAGCCCCAGCATTTT. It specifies CASSYQTPRDDQPQHF.

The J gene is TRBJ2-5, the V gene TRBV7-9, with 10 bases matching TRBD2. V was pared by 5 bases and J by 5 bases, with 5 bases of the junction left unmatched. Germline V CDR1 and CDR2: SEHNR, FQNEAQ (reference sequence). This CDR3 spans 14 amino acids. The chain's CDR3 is CASSQRGGDETQYF. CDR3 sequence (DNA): TGTGCCAGCAGCCAGCGGGGGGGCGATGAGACCCAGTACTTC. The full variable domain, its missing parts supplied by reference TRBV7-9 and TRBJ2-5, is DTGVSQNPRHKITKRGQNVTFRCDPISEHNRLYWYRQTLGQGPEFLTYFQNEAQLEKSRLLSDRFSAERPKGSFSTLEIQRTEQGDSAMYLCASSQRGGDETQYFGPGTRLLVL.

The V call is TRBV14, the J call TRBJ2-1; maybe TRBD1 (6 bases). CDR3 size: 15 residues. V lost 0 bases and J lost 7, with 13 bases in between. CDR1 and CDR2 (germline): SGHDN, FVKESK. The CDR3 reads CASSQDQGRTNEQFF. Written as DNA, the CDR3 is TGTGCCAGCAGCCAAGATCAGGGGCGCACGAATGAGCAGTTCTTC.

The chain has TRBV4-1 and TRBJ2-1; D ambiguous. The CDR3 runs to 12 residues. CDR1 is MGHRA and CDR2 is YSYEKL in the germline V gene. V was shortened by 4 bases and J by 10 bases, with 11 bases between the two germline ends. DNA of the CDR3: TGCGCCAGCAGCCCATATGACTCGGAGCAGTTCTTC. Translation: CASSPYDSEQFF.

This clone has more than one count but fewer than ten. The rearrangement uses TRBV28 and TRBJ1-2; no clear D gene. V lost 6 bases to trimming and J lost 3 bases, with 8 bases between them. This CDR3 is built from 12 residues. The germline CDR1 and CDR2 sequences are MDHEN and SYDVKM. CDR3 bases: TGTGCCAGCAGCACTTCGTACTATGGCTACACCTTC. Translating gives CASSTSYYGYTF.

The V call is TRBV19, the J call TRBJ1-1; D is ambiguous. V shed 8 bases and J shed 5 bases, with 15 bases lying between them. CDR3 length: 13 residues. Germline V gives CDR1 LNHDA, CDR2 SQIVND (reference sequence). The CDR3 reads CASSGREATEAFF. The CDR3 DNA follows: TGTGCCAGTTCCGGGAGAGAGGCGACTGAAGCTTTCTTT.

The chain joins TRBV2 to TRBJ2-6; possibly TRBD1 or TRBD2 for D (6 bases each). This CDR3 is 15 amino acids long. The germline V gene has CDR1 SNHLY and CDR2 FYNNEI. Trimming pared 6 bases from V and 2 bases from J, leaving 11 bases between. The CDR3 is CASRRGATGANVLTF. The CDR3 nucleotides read TGTGCCAGCAGGAGGGGGGCCACTGGGGCCAACGTCCTGACTTTC.

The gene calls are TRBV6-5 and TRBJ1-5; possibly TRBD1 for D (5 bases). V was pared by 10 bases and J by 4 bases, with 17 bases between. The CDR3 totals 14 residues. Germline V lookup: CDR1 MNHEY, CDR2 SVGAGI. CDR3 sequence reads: CATLGYEGNQPQHF. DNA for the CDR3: TGTGCCACCCTAGGATACGAGGGGAATCAGCCCCAGCATTTT.

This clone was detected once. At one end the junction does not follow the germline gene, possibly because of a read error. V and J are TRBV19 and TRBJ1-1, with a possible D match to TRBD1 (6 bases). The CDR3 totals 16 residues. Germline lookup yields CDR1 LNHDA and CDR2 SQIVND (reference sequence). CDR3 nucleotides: TGTGCCAGCAGTACCCTATCCCTGAGAGGGGGGACTGAAGCTTTCTTT. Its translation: CASSTLSLRGGTEAFF. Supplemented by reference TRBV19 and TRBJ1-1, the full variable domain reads DGGITQSPKYLFRKEGQNVTLSCEQNLNHDAMYWYRQDPGQGLRLIYYSQIVNDFQKGDIAEGYSVSREKKESFPLTVTSAQKNPTAFYLCASSTLSLRGGTEAFFGQGTRLTVV.

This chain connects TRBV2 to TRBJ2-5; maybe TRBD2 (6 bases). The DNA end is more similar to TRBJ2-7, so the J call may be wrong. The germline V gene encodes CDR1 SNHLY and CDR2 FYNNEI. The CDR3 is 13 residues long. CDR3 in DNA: TGTGCCAGCACATTGCGGGGCTCCTACGAGCAGTACTTC. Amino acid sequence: CASTLRGSYEQYF.

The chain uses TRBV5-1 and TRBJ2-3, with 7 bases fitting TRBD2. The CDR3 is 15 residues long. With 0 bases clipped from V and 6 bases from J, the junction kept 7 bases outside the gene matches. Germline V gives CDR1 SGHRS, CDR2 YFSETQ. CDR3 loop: CASSLELVGGDTQYF. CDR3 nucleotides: TGCGCCAGCAGCTTGGAGTTAGTCGGGGGGGATACGCAGTATTTT. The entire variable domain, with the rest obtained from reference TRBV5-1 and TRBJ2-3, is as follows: KAGVTQTPRYLIKTRGQQVTLSCSPISGHRSVSWYQQTPGQGLQFLFEYFSETQRNKGNFPGRFSGRQFSNSRSEMNVSTLELGDSALYLCASSLELVGGDTQYFGPGTRLTVL.

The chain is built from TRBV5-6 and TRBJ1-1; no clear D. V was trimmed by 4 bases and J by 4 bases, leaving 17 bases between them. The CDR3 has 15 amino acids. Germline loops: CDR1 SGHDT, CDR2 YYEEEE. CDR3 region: CASSPDGRRSTEAFF. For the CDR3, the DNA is TGTGCCAGCAGCCCGGACGGCCGGCGGAGCACTGAAGCTTTCTTT.

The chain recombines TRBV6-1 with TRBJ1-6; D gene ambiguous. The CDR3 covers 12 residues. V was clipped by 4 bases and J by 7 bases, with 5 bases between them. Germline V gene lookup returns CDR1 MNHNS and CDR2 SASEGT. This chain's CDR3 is CASSAKNSPLHF. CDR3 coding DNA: TGTGCCAGCAGTGCAAAAAATTCACCCCTCCACTTT.

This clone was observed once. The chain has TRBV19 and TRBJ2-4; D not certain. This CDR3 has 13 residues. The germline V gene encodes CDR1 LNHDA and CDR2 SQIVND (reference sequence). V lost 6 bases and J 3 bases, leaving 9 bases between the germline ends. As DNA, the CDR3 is TGTGCCAGTAGGACGAGCAACAAAAACATTCAGTACTTC. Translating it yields CASRTSNKNIQYF.

In nucleotides, the CDR3 is TGTGCCTGGAGTGTACTAGGGTTGAACACTGAAGCTTTCTTT. This gives the protein CAWSVLGLNTEAFF. The J gene is TRBJ1-1, the V gene TRBV30; D call uncertain. Between the trimmed V and J ends, which lost 0 bases and 0 bases, there was a span of 8 bases. This CDR3 has 14 amino acids. Germline CDR1 is GTSNPN and CDR2 is SVGIG (reference sequence).

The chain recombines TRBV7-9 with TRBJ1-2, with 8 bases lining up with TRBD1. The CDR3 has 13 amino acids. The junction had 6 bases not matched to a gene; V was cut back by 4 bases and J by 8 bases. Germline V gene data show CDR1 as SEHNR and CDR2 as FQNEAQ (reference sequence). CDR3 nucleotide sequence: TGTGCCAGCAGCTCGACAGGGGAAGGAGGCTACACCTTC. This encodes CASSSTGEGGYTF.

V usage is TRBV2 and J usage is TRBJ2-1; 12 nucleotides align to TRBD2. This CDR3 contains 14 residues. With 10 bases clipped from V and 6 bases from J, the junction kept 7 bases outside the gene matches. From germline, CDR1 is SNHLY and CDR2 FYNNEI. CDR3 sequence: CATQLAGGLNEQFF. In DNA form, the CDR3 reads TGTGCCACCCAACTAGCGGGGGGCCTCAATGAGCAGTTCTTC.